The next 23 T cell receptor beta chains were all read from a single sample in a study of T-cell memory formation after mild COVID-19. One entry per CDR3 protein results from TCRdb running MiXCR on the 5' RACE reads. The table has around 210,000 distinct CDR3 sequences, about 9.2% seen once. Source material: PBMCs or a T cell subset sorted from them (not recorded which). The receptors come from a man aged 18 to 35 who had mild COVID-19 (a few samples of this study predate the infection). Cell type and time point are not known.

Ten or more counts support this clonotype. This chain links TRBV3-1 with TRBJ2-1; D is perhaps TRBD1 or TRBD2 (6 bases each). Trimming cost V 4 bases and J 10 bases, with 11 bases left between them. This CDR3 has 12 residues. Germline V lookup: CDR1 LGHDT, CDR2 YNNKEL (reference sequence). The CDR3 region is CASSPVGGEQFF. CDR3 nucleotides: TGTGCCAGCAGCCCAGTGGGGGGCGAGCAGTTCTTC.

J is TRBJ1-2 and V is TRBV3-1; D call uncertain. The CDR3 consists of 15 residues. Per the germline V gene, CDR1 is LGHDT and CDR2 is YNNKEL (reference sequence). V was shortened by 0 bases and J by 5 bases, with 13 bases between the two germline ends. DNA of the CDR3: TGTGCCAGCAGCCAAGATACGGGTCAAGGGTATGGCTACACCTTC. Its translation is CASSQDTGQGYGYTF.

In its sample, this clonotype was seen a few times. In DNA, the CDR3 is TGTGCCAGCAGCTTTACGCAGGTCTCAATCCGCTACACCTTC. It specifies CASSFTQVSIRYTF. The chain is built from TRBV5-4 and TRBJ1-2; D gene ambiguous. Germline V gene data show CDR1 as SGHNT and CDR2 as YYREEE (reference sequence). The CDR3 contains 14 residues. Trimming left V 2 bases short and J 9 bases short, with 17 bases between.

This clonotype was counted between two and nine times. This chain links TRBV25-1 with TRBJ1-2; D is perhaps TRBD1 (5 bases). Germline V gene lookup returns CDR1 MGHDK and CDR2 SYGVNS. V dropped 3 bases and J dropped 10 bases, with 18 bases sitting between them. This CDR3 has 14 residues. The CDR3 sequence: CASSEITEGLPYTF. The CDR3 DNA sequence: TGTGCCAGCAGTGAGATTACTGAGGGGTTACCCTACACCTTC.

V gene TRBV27 combines with J gene TRBJ2-7, with a possible D match to TRBD2 (6 bases). The CDR3 is 14 amino acids. From germline, CDR1 is MNHEY and CDR2 SMNVEV (reference sequence). The germline V and J ends were trimmed by 3 bases and 4 bases, with 13 bases remaining between them. CDR3 sequence (DNA): TGTGCCAGCAGTTTCCGACGGGGGACTTACGAGCAGTACTTC. Translation: CASSFRRGTYEQYF.

CDR3 residues: CAWSVDRLYGYTF. Written as DNA, the CDR3 is TGTGCCTGGAGTGTCGACAGGCTTTATGGCTACACCTTC. This rearrangement joins TRBV30 to TRBJ1-2; D is perhaps TRBD1 (6 bases). Germline V gives CDR1 GTSNPN, CDR2 SVGIG (reference sequence). V lost 0 bases and J lost 5, with 10 bases in between. The CDR3 runs to 13 residues.

This sequence joins TRBV7-2 and TRBJ2-5, with 7 bases aligning to TRBD1. In germline, CDR1 is SGHTA, CDR2 FQGNSA. CDR3 length: 13 residues. Unmatched junction bases numbered 6, after V lost 5 bases and J lost 6 bases. For the CDR3, the DNA is TGTGCCAGCAGCGACAGGGAGTCGAAGACCCAGTACTTC. Translation: CASSDRESKTQYF.

This clonotype showed up many times. This CDR3 reads CASSPGQGVFANTGELFF. CDR3 in DNA: TGCGCCAGCAGCCCCGGACAGGGGGTGTTCGCGAACACCGGGGAGCTGTTTTTT. The rearrangement joins TRBV5-1 to TRBJ2-2; 10 bases are a match to TRBD1. Germline CDR1 reads SGHRS; CDR2 reads YFSETQ. The CDR3 contains 18 residues. After removal of 4 bases from V and 0 bases from J, the junction contained 9 bases not matched to a gene.

The chain recombines TRBV7-8 with TRBJ2-5, with TRBD2 matching 8 bases. V was pared by 3 bases and J by 5 bases, with 2 bases of the junction left unmatched. Per germline, CDR1 SGHVS and CDR2 FQNEAQ. There are 13 residues in the CDR3. This CDR3 is CASSFERGETQYF. DNA for the CDR3: TGTGCCAGCAGCTTCGAGCGGGGGGAGACCCAGTACTTC.

This sequence joins TRBV5-6 and TRBJ1-4; 8 nucleotides align to TRBD1. Germline V gives CDR1 SGHDT, CDR2 YYEEEE. Trimming cost V 3 bases and J 11 bases; bases outside gene matches: 3. The CDR3 consists of 12 residues. CDR3 sequence reads: CASSSGQGKLFF. In nucleotides, the CDR3 is TGTGCCAGCAGCTCCGGACAGGGCAAACTGTTTTTT.

This clonotype was counted a few times. The chain joins TRBV5-1 to TRBJ2-3; 13 nucleotides line up with TRBD2. The CDR3 spans 14 residues. Germline CDR1 SGHRS, CDR2 YFSETQ. Losses at the gene ends were 4 bases for V and 8 bases for J; bases not matched to a gene: 4. The CDR3 DNA reads as TGCGCCAGCAGCCCAGGACTAGCGGGGGTTACGCAGTATTTT. This translates into CASSPGLAGVTQYF.

In its sample, this clonotype was seen many times. The chain is built from TRBV20-1 and TRBJ1-4; possibly TRBD1 for D (5 bases). Germline V gene data show CDR1 as DFQATT and CDR2 as SNEGSKA (reference sequence). V dropped 5 bases and J dropped 8 bases, with 9 bases sitting between them. The CDR3 extends over 11 amino acids. CDR3 loop: CSAWTQEKLFF. In nucleotides, the CDR3 is TGCAGTGCTTGGACACAGGAAAAACTGTTTTTT.

J is TRBJ2-5 and V is TRBV10-3; D unresolved. Trimming took off 2 bases at V and 4 bases at J, with 8 bases between the two ends. This CDR3 region has 13 residues. In germline, CDR1 is ENHRY, CDR2 SYGVKD. CDR3 nucleotide sequence: TGTGCCATCAGTGAGACTGAGTTAGAGACCCAGTACTTC. As protein: CAISETELETQYF.

The J gene is TRBJ2-1, the V gene TRBV5-1, with TRBD2 as a possible D gene (5 bases). V gave up 7 bases and J gave up 5 bases, with 13 bases separating them. From germline, CDR1 is SGHRS and CDR2 YFSETQ. This CDR3 has 13 amino acids. The CDR3 sequence: CASEGVPNNEQFF. CDR3 nucleotides: TGCGCCAGCGAGGGAGTACCGAACAATGAGCAGTTCTTC.

The chain carries TRBV9 and TRBJ2-5; TRBD2 matches 8 bases. After removal of 0 bases from V and 5 bases from J, the junction contained 6 bases not matched to a gene. CDR1 SGDLS and CDR2 YYNGEE come from the germline V gene. There are 15 residues in the CDR3. CDR3 sequence (DNA): TGTGCCAGCAGCGTAGCCCGGGGGGGCCTGGAGACCCAGTACTTC. Residues: CASSVARGGLETQYF.

V is TRBV12-3 or TRBV12-4 and J is TRBJ1-4, with D maybe TRBD1 (6 bases). V lost 8 bases to trimming and J lost 7 bases, with 14 bases between them. The CDR3 runs to 13 residues. This CDR3 reads CASQQGIGEKLFF. The CDR3 DNA follows: TGTGCCAGCCAACAGGGTATCGGTGAAAAACTGTTTTTT.

This chain uses TRBV5-1 with TRBJ2-3; 10 nucleotides line up with TRBD2. Losses at the gene ends were 3 bases for V and 2 bases for J; bases not matched to a gene: 6. The CDR3 extends over 16 amino acids. Germline V CDR1 and CDR2: SGHRS, YFSETQ. This chain's CDR3 is CASSSKLAGNTDTQYF. In DNA form, the CDR3 reads TGCGCCAGCAGCTCCAAACTAGCGGGAAACACAGATACGCAGTATTTT.

This clonotype was recorded a few times. The CDR3 coding sequence is TGTGCCAGCACCCGCAGGGTCTCCTACAATGAGCAGTTCTTC. The encoded protein is CASTRRVSYNEQFF. J is TRBJ2-1 and V is TRBV13, with a tentative D call TRBD1 (5 bases). The CDR3 has 14 amino acids. With 7 bases removed from V and 0 bases from J, the gap between germline ends came to 10 bases. Germline CDR1 PRHDT, CDR2 FYEKMQ (reference sequence).

Only a few counts were recorded for this clonotype. The chain carries TRBV2 and TRBJ2-5; 8 positions match TRBD2. The trim removed 7 bases at V and 4 bases at J, leaving 8 bases unmatched. Germline V gene data show CDR1 as SNHLY and CDR2 as FYNNEI. The CDR3 sequence is 14 residues long. Written as DNA, the CDR3 is TGTGCCAGCACGCCAATTCGGGGGGGAGAGACCCAGTACTTC. Its translation is CASTPIRGGETQYF.

This clonotype was counted only a few times. This chain joins TRBV24-1 and TRBJ2-3, with a weak D call TRBD2 (6 bases). V was clipped by 7 bases and J by 1 base, with 8 bases between them. Germline V lookup: CDR1 KGHDR, CDR2 SFDVKD. This CDR3 is built from 13 residues. The chain's CDR3 is CATRGTGTDTQYF. CDR3 bases: TGTGCCACCAGGGGGACTGGCACAGATACGCAGTATTTT.

CDR3 sequence (DNA): TGTGCCAGCAGCCCAGGGACAGGGGTAGAGGAGACCCAGTACTTC. Protein: CASSPGTGVEETQYF. The chain couples TRBV7-3 to TRBJ2-5; TRBD1 aligns across 10 bases. V was clipped by 5 bases and J by 5 bases; unmatched bases: 8. This CDR3 contains 15 residues. The V gene's germline CDR1 is SGHTA and CDR2 FQGTGA.

The V and J genes are TRBV11-2 and TRBJ1-3; D remains ambiguous. Germline loops: CDR1 SGHAT, CDR2 FQNNGV. The CDR3 consists of 14 residues. Trimming shortened V by 3 bases and J by 7 bases, and 13 bases separated the two germline ends. Written as DNA, the CDR3 is TGTGCCAGCAGCTTTTTACGGAGCGGTAACACCATATATTTT. It encodes CASSFLRSGNTIYF.

This clonotype has at least ten counts. The rearrangement joins TRBV6-5 to TRBJ2-7, with 9 nucleotides matching TRBD1. The CDR3 length is 15 residues. Trimming at V came to 4 bases and at J to 3 bases, leaving 7 bases not matched to a gene. The germline V gene has CDR1 MNHEY and CDR2 SVGAGI. The CDR3 sequence is CASSSPGQGIYEQYF. The CDR3, as DNA: TGTGCCAGCAGTTCACCGGGACAGGGCATCTACGAGCAGTACTTC.